One and the same sample provided the 11 T cell receptor beta chains below, sequenced in a study of shared clonotypes between healthy human individuals. Libraries were prepared by immunoSEQ multiplex PCR; TCRdb keeps only in-frame clonotypes and omits some of them. The table shows approximately 1.1 million clones, with about 80% occurring only once. Sequencing was done on a sample of memory CD4+ T cells from PBMCs. Stated subset: CD45RA-negative fraction. All receptors derive from a man aged 18 to 29 in good health. Some clones in this sample may be carry-over from other donors' samples.

The chain recombines TRBV5-4 with TRBJ1-2; 8 nucleotides line up with TRBD1. Germline V lookup: CDR1 SGHNT, CDR2 YYREEE (reference sequence). With V trimmed by 2 bases and J by 3 bases, 9 bases remained unmatched. This CDR3 contains 16 residues. CDR3 sequence reads: CASSFNAGQDYYGYTF. The CDR3 coding sequence is TGTGCCAGCAGCTTCAATGCGGGACAGGATTACTATGGCTACACCTTC.

The chain has TRBV11-3 and TRBJ2-1; 12 bases match TRBD2. Unmatched junction bases numbered 6, after V lost 1 base and J lost 8 bases. The CDR3 covers 16 residues. CDR1 and CDR2 from the germline V gene are SGHNT and YENEEA. The CDR3 spells CASSLGLAGGPDEQFF. The CDR3 DNA is TGTGCCAGCAGCTTAGGGCTAGCGGGAGGGCCAGATGAGCAGTTCTTC.

The chain is built from TRBV4-1 and TRBJ2-1; the D is unclear. Per germline, CDR1 MGHRA and CDR2 YSYEKL. V was shortened by 4 bases and J by 7 bases, with 17 bases between the two germline ends. The CDR3 spans 15 residues. The CDR3 region is CASSPIYTLGNEQFF. For the CDR3, the DNA is TGCGCCAGCAGCCCCATCTACACTCTGGGTAATGAGCAGTTCTTC.

The chain is built from TRBV5-6 and TRBJ1-4, with D perhaps matching TRBD1 (5 bases). The V end was cut by 4 bases, the J end by 5 bases, with 12 bases between. Germline CDR1 reads SGHDT; CDR2 reads YYEEEE. The length of the CDR3 is 14 residues. The CDR3 reads CASSLGTKNEKLFF. The CDR3, as DNA: TGTGCCAGCAGCCTCGGGACCAAAAATGAAAAACTGTTTTTT.

This chain connects TRBV2 to TRBJ2-1; the D gene is possibly TRBD2 (5 bases). The CDR3 has 15 amino acids. The V and J ends lost 2 bases and 0 bases respectively, with 8 bases between them. Looked up from germline, CDR1 is SNHLY and CDR2 is FYNNEI. The CDR3 loop reads CASSERESSYNEQFF. As DNA, the CDR3 is TGTGCCAGCAGTGAACGGGAAAGCTCCTACAATGAGCAGTTCTTC.

A few counts support this clone. This chain joins TRBV5-8 and TRBJ1-5; a weak D match, TRBD1 (6 bases). The germline V and J ends were trimmed by 4 bases and 2 bases, with 13 bases remaining between them. CDR1 and CDR2 from the germline V gene are SGHTS and YDEGEE. The CDR3 covers 15 residues. In DNA form, the CDR3 reads TGTGCCAGCAGCCTAGACCCAGGGGGCAATCAGCCCCAGCATTTT. This encodes CASSLDPGGNQPQHF.

This clone was detected a few times. V and J are TRBV7-2 and TRBJ1-2, with D uncertain. The CDR3 sequence is 14 residues long. Looked up from germline, CDR1 is SGHTA and CDR2 is FQGNSA. Trimming removed 7 bases from V and 4 bases from J, with 16 bases in between. The CDR3 is CASTQRDNLYGYTF. The CDR3 DNA reads TGTGCCAGCACCCAAAGGGATAACCTCTATGGCTACACCTTC.

Turning to this clone: This may be a read error: a much more frequent sequence differs by one nucleotide. Additional DNA sequences in this sample encode the identical CDR3. This chain uses TRBV5-1 with TRBJ2-5, with D possibly TRBD1 on 6 matching bases. Looked up from germline, CDR1 is SGHRS and CDR2 is YFSETQ. V dropped 3 bases and J dropped 5 bases, with 8 bases sitting between them. The length of the CDR3 is 12 residues. The DNA for the CDR3 is TGCGCCAGCAGCTCTCAGGGGGAGACCCAGTACTTC. This translates into CASSSQGETQYF. The full variable domain, in which reference TRBV5-1 and TRBJ2-5 provide the parts outside the CDR3, is KAGVTQTPRYLIKTRGQQVTLSCSPISGHRSVSWYQQTPGQGLQFLFEYFSETQRNKGNFPGRFSGRQFSNSRSEMNVSTLELGDSALYLCASSSQGETQYFGPGTRLLVL.

The CDR3: CASSHLNTGELFF. The CDR3 DNA reads as TGTGCCAGCAGCCACCTGAACACCGGGGAGCTGTTTTTT. The J gene is TRBJ2-2, the V gene TRBV14, with no clear D. From germline, CDR1 is SGHDN and CDR2 FVKESK. V was clipped by 3 bases and J by 1 base, with 3 bases between them. The CDR3 totals 13 residues. Variable domain in full (rest from reference TRBV14 and TRBJ2-2): EAGVTQFPSHSVIEKGQTVTLRCDPISGHDNLYWYRRVMGKEIKFLLHFVKESKQDESGMPNNRFLAERTGGTYSTLKVQPAELEDSGVYFCASSHLNTGELFFGEGSRLTVL.

This chain uses TRBV5-1 with TRBJ2-3; D perhaps matches TRBD2 (5 bases). Germline CDR1 SGHRS, CDR2 YFSETQ. V lost 3 bases and J 9 bases, leaving 20 bases between the germline ends. The CDR3 length is 15 residues. The chain's CDR3 is CASSWRLPEEETQYF. For the CDR3, the DNA is TGCGCCAGCAGCTGGAGACTGCCCGAGGAGGAGACGCAGTATTTT.

The DNA of the CDR3 is TGCGCCAGCAGTAAGGGACAGCTCTACGAGCAGTACTTC. Residues: CASSKGQLYEQYF. This rearrangement joins TRBV5-1 to TRBJ2-7; TRBD1 agrees at 7 bases. Germline V gene sequence: CDR1 SGHRS, CDR2 YFSETQ. J gave up 3 bases and V 5 bases, and 5 bases lay outside the gene matches. The CDR3 consists of 13 residues.